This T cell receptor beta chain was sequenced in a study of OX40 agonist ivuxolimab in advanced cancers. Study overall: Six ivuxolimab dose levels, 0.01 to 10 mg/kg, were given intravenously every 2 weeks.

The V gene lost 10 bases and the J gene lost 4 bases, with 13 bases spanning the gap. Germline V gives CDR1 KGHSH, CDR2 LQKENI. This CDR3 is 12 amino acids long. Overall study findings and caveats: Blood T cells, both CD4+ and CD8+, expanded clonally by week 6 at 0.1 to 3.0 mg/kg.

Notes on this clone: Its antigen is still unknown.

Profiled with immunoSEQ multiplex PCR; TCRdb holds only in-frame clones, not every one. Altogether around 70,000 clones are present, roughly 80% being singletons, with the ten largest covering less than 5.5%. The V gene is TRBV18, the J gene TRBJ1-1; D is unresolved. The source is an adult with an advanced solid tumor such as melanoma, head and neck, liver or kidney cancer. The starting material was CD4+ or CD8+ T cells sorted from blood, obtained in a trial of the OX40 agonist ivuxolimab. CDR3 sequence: CATSISGTEAFF. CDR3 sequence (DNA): TGTGCCACCTCTATATCTGGCACTGAAGCTTTCTTT.